These 17 T cell receptor beta chains were all obtained from the same sample, sequenced in a study of cytomegalovirus exposure and HLA in healthy donors. Use of 60 Vbeta and 13 Jbeta primers characterized the PCR. Using immunoSEQ multiplex PCR, the repertoire was profiled, and TCRdb retains in-frame clones only, with some absent. The sample has 150,000 or so clones; roughly 79% are singletons. The sequenced material came from PBMCs. The receptors shown here come from a woman aged 40 to 50 in good health and CMV-seronegative.

This clone was seen a few times. This sequence joins TRBV7-9 and TRBJ1-2; maybe TRBD1 (5 bases). The germline V gene encodes CDR1 SEHNR and CDR2 FQNEAQ (reference sequence). Trimming took 6 bases from V and 4 from J, leaving 15 bases between them. The CDR3 is 14 residues long. The CDR3 sequence is CASRPTDPLYGYTF. The CDR3 coding sequence is TGTGCCAGCAGGCCGACAGATCCACTCTATGGCTACACCTTC.

In this sample, this clone turned up a few times. The chain links TRBV6-6 to TRBJ2-7, with 9 bases lining up with TRBD1. CDR3 length equals 15 residues. V was pared by 5 bases and J by 4 bases, with 9 bases of the junction left unmatched. Germline values: CDR1 MNHNY, CDR2 SVGAGI (reference sequence). The CDR3 DNA sequence: TGTGCCAGCAGTCGAACCGGGACAGGGTCTTACGAGCAGTACTTC. Protein: CASSRTGTGSYEQYF.

The CDR3 nucleotides read TGTGCCAGCAGGCGCCCGGGACTATCGAACACCGGGGAGCTGTTTTTT. Translated, it gives CASRRPGLSNTGELFF. The gene calls are TRBV7-9 and TRBJ2-2; 7 bases map to TRBD2. The J segment lost 0 bases and the V segment lost 6 bases, leaving 7 bases of the junction unmatched. CDR1 and CDR2 (germline): SEHNR, FQNEAQ (reference sequence). CDR3 length: 16 residues. The full variable domain, rest sourced from reference TRBV7-9 and TRBJ2-2, is DTGVSQNPRHKITKRGQNVTFRCDPISEHNRLYWYRQTLGQGPEFLTYFQNEAQLEKSRLLSDRFSAERPKGSFSTLEIQRTEQGDSAMYLCASRRPGLSNTGELFFGEGSRLTVL.

This clone was detected once. The rearrangement links TRBV4-1 to TRBJ2-7, with D possibly matching TRBD2 (6 bases). This CDR3 contains 17 residues. Per germline, CDR1 MGHRA and CDR2 YSYEKL. V dropped 0 bases and J dropped 7 bases, with 22 bases sitting between them. The CDR3 nucleotides are TGCGCCAGCAGCCAAGATAACCCCCATGGGCTAGCGAGGGAGCAGTACTTC. It translates to CASSQDNPHGLAREQYF.

This clone appeared once. V gene TRBV5-1 combines with J gene TRBJ2-2; TRBD2 matches at 9 bases. V lost 1 base and J lost 5; bases outside the gene matches: 6. Germline assignment: CDR1 SGHRS and CDR2 YFSETQ. CDR3 length: 16 amino acids. DNA of the CDR3: TGCGCCAGCAGCTTGTTCCTAGCGGGAACAACCGGGGAGCTGTTTTTT. Its protein product is CASSLFLAGTTGELFF. Full variable domain (remainder filled in from reference TRBV5-1 and TRBJ2-2): KAGVTQTPRYLIKTRGQQVTLSCSPISGHRSVSWYQQTPGQGLQFLFEYFSETQRNKGNFPGRFSGRQFSNSRSEMNVSTLELGDSALYLCASSLFLAGTTGELFFGEGSRLTVL.

The CDR3 is CASLLPGGRTSSTDTQYF. Here the CDR3 DNA reads TGTGCCAGCCTCCTGCCGGGGGGCCGGACTTCTAGCACAGATACGCAGTATTTT. The chain links TRBV5-8 to TRBJ2-3, with a tentative D call TRBD2 (7 bases). The CDR3 extends over 18 amino acids. Germline values: CDR1 SGHTS, CDR2 YDEGEE. V was shortened by 7 bases and J by 0 bases, with 24 bases between the two germline ends.

The genes are TRBV11-3 and TRBJ2-1; D not resolved. V was cut by 4 bases and J by 0 bases, with 10 bases left in between. The CDR3 sequence is 15 residues long. Germline loops: CDR1 SGHNT, CDR2 YENEEA. The chain's CDR3 is CASSSYLSSYNEQFF. Written as DNA, the CDR3 is TGTGCCAGCAGCTCGTACCTAAGCTCCTACAATGAGCAGTTCTTC.

The CDR3 spells CASSSQGIRLSNQPQHF. CDR3 in DNA: TGTGCCAGCAGTTCCCAGGGAATCCGTCTTTCCAATCAGCCCCAGCATTTT. This chain links TRBV27 with TRBJ1-5; a weak D match, TRBD1 (5 bases). CDR3 length equals 17 residues. Germline CDR1 reads MNHEY; CDR2 reads SMNVEV (reference sequence). Trimming pared 4 bases from V and 3 bases from J, leaving 19 bases between.

The V call is TRBV7-8, the J call TRBJ2-1, with a weak D call TRBD1 (8 bases). V was clipped by 5 bases and J by 9 bases, with 23 bases between them. The germline gives CDR1 SGHVS, CDR2 FQNEAQ. The CDR3 loop spans 16 amino acids. The CDR3 reads CASSTRGLAEMGEQFF. As DNA, the CDR3 is TGTGCCAGCAGCACCAGGGGGCTAGCGGAGATGGGTGAGCAGTTCTTC. The full variable domain, in which reference TRBV7-8 and TRBJ2-1 provide the parts outside the CDR3, is GAGVSQSPRYKVAKRGQDVALRCDPISGHVSLFWYQQALGQGPEFLTYFQNEAQLDKSGLPSDRFFAERPEGSVSTLKIQRTQQEDSAVYLCASSTRGLAEMGEQFFGPGTRLTVL.

The J gene is TRBJ2-3, the V gene TRBV27; D ambiguous. Germline V CDR1 and CDR2: MNHEY, SMNVEV (reference sequence). CDR3 size: 15 residues. V was shortened by 3 bases and J by 1 base, with 11 bases between the two germline ends. CDR3 sequence: CASSFMVAGTDTQYF. The CDR3 bases are TGTGCCAGCAGTTTTATGGTTGCAGGCACAGATACGCAGTATTTT.

This sequence joins TRBV7-2 and TRBJ2-7; D is uncertain. V was cut by 2 bases and J by 4 bases, with 6 bases left in between. Germline V CDR1 and CDR2: SGHTA, FQGNSA. CDR3 length equals 12 residues. The CDR3 loop reads CASSLLGYEQYF. The CDR3 DNA reads TGTGCCAGCAGCTTACTAGGTTACGAGCAGTACTTC.

The CDR3, as DNA: TGTGCCAGCAGCTTCCGGGGTACGCAGTATTTT. Translated: CASSFRGTQYF. The rearrangement joins TRBV11-3 to TRBJ2-3; D might be TRBD2 (5 bases). The CDR3 sequence is 11 residues long. With 3 bases removed from V and 8 bases from J, the gap between germline ends came to 6 bases. Looked up from germline, CDR1 is SGHNT and CDR2 is YENEEA.

The chain combines TRBV9 with TRBJ2-5, with 7 nucleotides matching TRBD1. In germline, CDR1 is SGDLS, CDR2 YYNGEE. This CDR3 has 13 residues. Losses at the gene ends were 2 bases for V and 2 bases for J; bases not matched to a gene: 0. CDR3 amino acids: CASSVTGQETQYF. The CDR3 region has the DNA TGTGCCAGCAGCGTGACAGGGCAAGAGACCCAGTACTTC.

The chain has TRBV27 and TRBJ2-1, with TRBD2 identical over 8 bases. Germline CDR1 is MNHEY and CDR2 is SMNVEV (reference sequence). J was trimmed by 12 bases and V by 2 bases; bases with no gene match: 15. The CDR3 contains 16 residues. CDR3 in amino acids: CASSLAGTRHKRGQFF. The CDR3 DNA sequence: TGTGCCAGCAGTTTAGCCGGGACTAGGCACAAACGTGGGCAGTTCTTC.

The rearrangement uses TRBV7-2 and TRBJ1-2; D possibly corresponds to TRBD1 (6 bases). CDR1 is SGHTA, CDR2 FQGNSA, per germline. This CDR3 has 16 residues. Trimming left V 4 bases short and J 0 bases short, with 15 bases between. DNA for the CDR3: TGTGCCAGCAGCTCCCAACGGGACACCCCTAACTATGGCTACACCTTC. This gives the protein CASSSQRDTPNYGYTF.

The chain joins TRBV5-6 to TRBJ2-7; TRBD1 matches at 9 bases. CDR3 size: 16 residues. The junction had 11 bases not matched to a gene; V was cut back by 4 bases and J by 3 bases. Germline V CDR1 and CDR2: SGHDT, YYEEEE. The CDR3 region has the DNA TGTGCCAGCAGCCCGGCGGCGGACAGGGGCAACTACGAGCAGTACTTC. It yields the protein CASSPAADRGNYEQYF.

Only one count was recorded for this clone. The rearrangement joins TRBV6-1 to TRBJ1-2; D is undetermined. The V gene lost 1 base and the J gene lost 7 bases, with 13 bases spanning the gap. The CDR3 is 14 residues long. Germline V CDR1 and CDR2: MNHNS, SASEGT. The CDR3 loop reads CASSEELTEGGYTF. CDR3 coding DNA: TGTGCCAGCAGTGAAGAGCTCACTGAGGGTGGCTACACCTTC.